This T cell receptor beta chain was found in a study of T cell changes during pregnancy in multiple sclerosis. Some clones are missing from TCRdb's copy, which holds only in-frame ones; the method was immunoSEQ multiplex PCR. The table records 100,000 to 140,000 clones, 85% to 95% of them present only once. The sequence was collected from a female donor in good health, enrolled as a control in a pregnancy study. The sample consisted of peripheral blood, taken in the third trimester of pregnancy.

In DNA form, the CDR3 reads TGTGCCAGCTCACGGGGGACAGGGGGCGGCTTGAACACTGAAGCTTTCTTT. Translating it yields CASSRGTGGGLNTEAFF. J is TRBJ1-1 and V is TRBV18; 12 nucleotides agree with TRBD1. Trimming cost V 4 bases and J 0 bases; bases outside gene matches: 6. CDR1 and CDR2 (germline): KGHSH, LQKENI. This CDR3 is built from 17 residues.